The 9 T cell receptor beta chains below come from one sample, sequenced in a study of T cell clusters in autoimmune cytopenias. One tube held mixed TRB-A and TRB-B primer pools for touch-down PCR. TCRdb processed the multiplex PCR reads again and assigns one entry to each CDR3 protein, with no DNA. This sample's table reports over 6,000 distinct CDR3 sequences. Each sample's input was 250 ng genomic DNA, some 40,000 genome equivalents. This sample was shared with a second study, whose subject was T cell repertoires in aging, cancer and after chemotherapy.

The sample taken for sequencing was peripheral blood. All receptors come from a human donor in good health.

This sequence joins TRBV18 and TRBJ2-7; the D call of TRBD1 rests on TCRdb alone, since no DNA is present to check it. This CDR3 has 16 residues. Germline CDR1 KGHSH, CDR2 LQKENI. The CDR3 sequence is CASSQGRDRGRNEQYF.

The chain couples TRBV15 to TRBJ1-2. CDR1 and CDR2 (germline): LNHNV, YYDKDF (reference sequence). This CDR3 region has 12 residues. The CDR3 spells CARQAGLYGYTF.

The chain links TRBV18 to TRBJ2-7. This CDR3 contains 13 residues. Germline CDR1 KGHSH, CDR2 LQKENI. CDR3 region: CASSPGSATEQYF.

The chain joins TRBV7-2 to TRBJ2-1; TCRdb picks TRBD1, but there is no DNA to check that call. The CDR3 is 17 residues long. The germline V gene encodes CDR1 SGHTA and CDR2 FQGNSA. The CDR3 is CASSPTPGQGPYNEQFF.

The J gene is TRBJ2-3, the V gene TRBV6-4; TCRdb calls TRBD1, which cannot be checked without DNA. The germline gives CDR1 MRHNA, CDR2 SNTAGT. The CDR3 is made up of 14 amino acids. CDR3 region: CASSAGGATDTQYF.

This CDR3 reads CASSLSPGQGGFGYTF. This sequence joins TRBV27 and TRBJ1-2; the TRBD1 assignment by TCRdb is unverifiable without DNA. CDR3 length: 16 amino acids. Germline V lookup: CDR1 MNHEY, CDR2 SMNVEV (reference sequence).

This clonotype counts as medium-sized by frequency. This sequence joins TRBV29-1 and TRBJ1-3. CDR3 size: 13 residues. The germline CDR1 and CDR2 sequences are SQVTM and ANQGSEA. CDR3 residues: CSVGALEGNTIYF.

Measured by frequency, this clonotype is medium-sized. This sequence joins TRBV6-5 and TRBJ2-1; the TCRdb call, TRBD2, lacks DNA for checking. Germline CDR1 and CDR2: MNHEY and SVGAGI. This CDR3 spans 18 amino acids. CDR3 in amino acids: CASSPQGGDSRNYNEQFF.

Its frequency marks this clonotype as medium-sized. This chain links TRBV29-1 with TRBJ1-2; the D call from TCRdb, TRBD1, cannot be confirmed without DNA. Germline V gene data show CDR1 as SQVTM and CDR2 as ANQGSEA. The CDR3 has 17 residues. The CDR3 region is CSVEDENRGLPKWGYTF.